This T cell receptor beta chain was identified in a study of blood T cell repertoires in COVID-19. During active infection, Seattle patients enrolled and were then monitored through disease. Per germline, CDR1 SGDLS and CDR2 YYNGEE. V was clipped by 0 bases and J by 4 bases; unmatched bases: 3. The CDR3 runs 16 residues. Clones were read by immunoSEQ multiplex PCR, and TCRdb kept only the in-frame ones, dropping some. This table has approximately 350,000 clones, 80% to 90% appearing once. The sequenced material came from peripheral blood. The clonotype comes from a woman in her 50s with COVID-19, enrolled during active disease. This chain uses TRBV9 with TRBJ2-1; 11 bases are shared with TRBD2. CDR3 in amino acids: CASSVGGLAGYNEQFF. DNA of the CDR3: TGTGCCAGCAGCGTAGGTGGACTAGCGGGTTACAATGAGCAGTTCTTC.